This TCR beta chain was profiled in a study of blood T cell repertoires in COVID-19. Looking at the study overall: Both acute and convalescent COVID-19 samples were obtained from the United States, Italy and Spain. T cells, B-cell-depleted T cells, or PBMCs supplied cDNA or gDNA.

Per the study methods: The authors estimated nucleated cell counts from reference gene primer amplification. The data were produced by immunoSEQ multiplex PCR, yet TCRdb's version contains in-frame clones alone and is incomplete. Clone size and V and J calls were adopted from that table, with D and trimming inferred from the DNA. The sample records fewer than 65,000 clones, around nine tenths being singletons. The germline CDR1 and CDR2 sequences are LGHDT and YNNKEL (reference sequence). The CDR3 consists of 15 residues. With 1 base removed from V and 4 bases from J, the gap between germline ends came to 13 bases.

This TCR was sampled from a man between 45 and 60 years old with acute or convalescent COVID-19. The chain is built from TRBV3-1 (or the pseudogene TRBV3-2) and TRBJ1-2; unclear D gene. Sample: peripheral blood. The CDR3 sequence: CASSQVPVGAYGYTF. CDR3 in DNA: TGTGCCAGCAGCCAAGTGCCCGTAGGAGCCTATGGCTACACCTTC.